This TCR beta chain was sequenced during a study of T cell repertoires in cytomegalovirus infection (dated by TCRdb to the late 2010s). For the study in its entirety: Donor HLA type was relevant to the analysis, as public TCR beta signatures indicated carriage of CMV infection together with the matching HLA type. The paper's findings and limits, for the study overall: Cumulative frequency of public TCR beta family members discriminated carriers of CMV infection plus the relevant HLA type in this cohort and an independent approximately 360-donor cohort. The ex vivo response was dominated by HLA-C-restricted CMV-specific TCR beta clonotypes, which also provided the single most frequent clonotype in two of eight donors.

The sequencer was an Illumina HiSeq 1500. TCRdb took the public reads, trimmed them with fastp at Q25, ran MiXCR for clone calling and kept in-frame beta chains. CDR3 protein duplicates are merged, each entry listing the most common genes and DNA. The sample table records roughly 250,000 distinct CDR3 sequences; roughly 20% of these occur just once. The top ten hold 15% to 20% of the sample. This clonotype was counted between two and nine times. Its cognate antigen has yet to be identified. One base away there is no much larger clone; base qualities are not given. The CDR3 sequence holds 16 residues, the cysteine and phenylalanine included. Left in the record is the CDR3 DNA by itself, 48 bases read in frame from the first base. Taken from the germline V gene, the CDR1 and CDR2 loops are SGHTA and FQGTGA. The germline ends are 24 bases apart after V is trimmed by 5 bases and J by 11 bases.

The chain employs TRBV7-3 and TRBJ1-4, with no confident D gene call. This TCR was sampled from a human donor in good health (CMV status not recorded). Some clones in this sample may be carry-over from other donors' samples. The specimen sequenced was CD8+ T cells from PBMCs. The sequence in DNA is TGTGCCAGCAGCCAAGAATCAGGACTCCCCGAGAGGAAACTGTTTTTT. Its protein is CASSQESGLPERKLFF.